This T cell receptor (beta chain) emerged from a study of vaccination effects on CD4 cells after COVID-19. A remark on this clone: What it recognizes is unknown.

Regarding the study as a whole: Vaccine-induced clones in healthy vaccinees cross-reacted with common cold coronaviruses in only 1 of 255 cases.

CDR3 length: 15 residues. Germline lookup yields CDR1 SGHAT and CDR2 FQNNGV. V lost 3 bases and J lost 10; bases outside the gene matches: 8. Repertoires were generated with immunoSEQ multiplex PCR, while TCRdb's copy carries only in-frame clones and drops some. This sample has 41,000 or so clones; 70% occur once, and the top ten carry 26%. ViraFEST expansion of antigen-specific CD4+ T cells with viral peptide pools preceded sequencing. The culture ran for about 10 days, and then CD4+ T cells were isolated. Nucleocapsid antibodies were negative in the vaccine recipients, who had never had SARS-CoV-2 infection. The authors exchanged half the medium for IL-2 medium on days 3 and 7.

This sample comprised CD4+ T cells from PBMCs cultured with HCoV-OC43 spike peptides, obtained before COVID-19 vaccination. Subset defined: HCoV-OC43 spike overlapping peptide pool stimulation. This receptor was obtained from a human donor who received a COVID-19 vaccine. The rearrangement joins TRBV11-2 to TRBJ2-1; TRBD2 matches at 11 bases. In nucleotides, the CDR3 is TGTGCCAGCAGCTTCGGACTAGCGGGCGAACCAGAGCAGTTCTTC. It yields the protein CASSFGLAGEPEQFF.